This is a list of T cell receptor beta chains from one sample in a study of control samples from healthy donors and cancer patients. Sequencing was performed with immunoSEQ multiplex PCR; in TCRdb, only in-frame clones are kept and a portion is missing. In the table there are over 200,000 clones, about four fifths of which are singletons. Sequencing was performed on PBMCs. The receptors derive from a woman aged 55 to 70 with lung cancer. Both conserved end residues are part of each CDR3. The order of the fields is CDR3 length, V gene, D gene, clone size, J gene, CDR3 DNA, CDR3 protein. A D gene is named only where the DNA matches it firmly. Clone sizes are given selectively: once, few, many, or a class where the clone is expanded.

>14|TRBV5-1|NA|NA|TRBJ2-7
TGCGCCAGCAGCTTGGACAGAGGCCTCGGCGAGCAGTACTTC
CASSLDRGLGEQYF
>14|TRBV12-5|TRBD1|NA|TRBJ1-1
TGTGCTAGTGGTTTTTTCACAGGGGACACTGAAGCTTTCTTT
CASGFFTGDTEAFF
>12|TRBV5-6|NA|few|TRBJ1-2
TGTGCCAGCAGCTCGATGGACTATGGCTACACCTTC
CASSSMDYGYTF
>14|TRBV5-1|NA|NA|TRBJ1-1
TGCGCCAGCAGCTTGATTTTAGAGGGGAGGGAAGCTTTCTTT
CASSLILEGREAFF
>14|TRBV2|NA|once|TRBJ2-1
TGTGCCAGCCAGGACGGGACGGGATACAATGAGCAGTTCTTC
CASQDGTGYNEQFF
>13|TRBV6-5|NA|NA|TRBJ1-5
TGTGCCAGCAGTCCCCGGGTTGACCAGCCCCAGCATTTT
CASSPRVDQPQHF
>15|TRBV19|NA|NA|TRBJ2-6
TGTGCCAGTAGTACGGGCCACTCTGGGGCCAACGTCCTGACTTTC
CASSTGHSGANVLTF
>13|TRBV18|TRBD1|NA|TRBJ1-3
TGTGCCAGCTCGCAGGGGGCGCAGGACACCATATATTTT
CASSQGAQDTIYF
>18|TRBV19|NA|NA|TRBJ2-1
TGTGCCAGTAGTTTGGAAGGGGTGGACGGATTCGCCTACAATGAGCAGTTCTTC
CASSLEGVDGFAYNEQFF
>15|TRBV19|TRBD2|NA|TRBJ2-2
TGTGCCAGTAGTATAAGGCGGGAGGGCACCGGGGAGCTGTTTTTT
CASSIRREGTGELFF
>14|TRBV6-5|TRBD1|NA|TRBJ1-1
TGTGCCAGCAACAACAGGGGGCTGAACACTGAAGCTTTCTTT
CASNNRGLNTEAFF
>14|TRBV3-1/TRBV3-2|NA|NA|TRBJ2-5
TGTGCCAGCAGCCGAGGTATTCAGGGGGAGACCCAGTACTTC
CASSRGIQGETQYF
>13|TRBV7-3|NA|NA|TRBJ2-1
TGTGCCAGCAGCCCTGACTCCTACAATGAGCAGTTCTTC
CASSPDSYNEQFF
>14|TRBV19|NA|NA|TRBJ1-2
TGTGCCAGTCAGACGGCCCCCCGCTCAGGTGGCTACACCTTC
CASQTAPRSGGYTF
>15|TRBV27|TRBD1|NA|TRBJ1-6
TGTGCCAGCAGTGTGACAGGGCTGGGGAATTCACCCCTCCACTTT
CASSVTGLGNSPLHF
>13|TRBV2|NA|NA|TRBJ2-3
TGTGCCAGCAGACGGGACTTAGGAGATACGCAGTATTTT
CASRRDLGDTQYF
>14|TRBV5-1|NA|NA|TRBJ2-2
TGCGCCAGCAGCTGGTTGGACAGCACCGGGGAGCTGTTTTTT
CASSWLDSTGELFF
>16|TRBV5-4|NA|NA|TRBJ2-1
TGTGCCAGCATCCCCCTCGGGGTGACTTCCTACAATGAGCAGTTCTTC
CASIPLGVTSYNEQFF
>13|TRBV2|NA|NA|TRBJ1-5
TGTGCCAGCAGGCCGACAATTTATCAGCCCCAGCATTTT
CASRPTIYQPQHF
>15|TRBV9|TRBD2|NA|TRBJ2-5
TGTGCCAGCAGCGCCCCCCGGGGGGGGCAAGAGACCCAGTACTTC
CASSAPRGGQETQYF
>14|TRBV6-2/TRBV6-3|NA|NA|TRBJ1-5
TGTGCCAGCAGTTACTCGAGTCGGGCCGATCCCCAGCATTTT
CASSYSSRADPQHF
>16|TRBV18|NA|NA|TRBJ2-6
TGTGCCAGCTCACCAGTTCAGGGCTCTGGAGCCAACGTCCTGACTTTC
CASSPVQGSGANVLTF
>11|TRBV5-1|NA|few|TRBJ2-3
TGCGCCAGCCTGACGGTCCATACGCAGTATTTT
CASLTVHTQYF
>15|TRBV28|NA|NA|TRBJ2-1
TGTGCCAGCACCATCAGCCACGGGGCCTACAATGAGCAGTTCTTC
CASTISHGAYNEQFF
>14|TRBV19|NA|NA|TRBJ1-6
TGTGCCAGTAGCCCCAGGGGCCGTAATTCACCCCTCCACTTT
CASSPRGRNSPLHF
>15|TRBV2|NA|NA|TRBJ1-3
TGTGCCAGCATGGGGCAGCGAGTCTCTGGAAACACCATATATTTT
CASMGQRVSGNTIYF
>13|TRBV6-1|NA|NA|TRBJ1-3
TGTGCCAGCAGTGAAATTCCGGGAAACACCATATATTTT
CASSEIPGNTIYF
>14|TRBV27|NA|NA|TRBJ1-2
TGTGCCAGCAGTATAGGGGGTGGTTACTATGGCTACACCTTC
CASSIGGGYYGYTF
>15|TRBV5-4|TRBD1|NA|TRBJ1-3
TGTGCCAGCAGCTTGGCACAGGGGAGTGGAAACACCATATATTTT
CASSLAQGSGNTIYF
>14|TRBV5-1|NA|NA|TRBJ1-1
TGCGCCAGCAGCTTATTTTGGAGTGGCACTGAAGCTTTCTTT
CASSLFWSGTEAFF
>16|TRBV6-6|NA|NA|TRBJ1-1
TGTGCCAGCAGTCAACCACAGGGAGCCCTAAACACTGAAGCTTTCTTT
CASSQPQGALNTEAFF
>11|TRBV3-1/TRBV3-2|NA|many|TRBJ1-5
TGTGCCAGCAGTCAAGGGGGGCCCCAGCATTTT
CASSQGGPQHF
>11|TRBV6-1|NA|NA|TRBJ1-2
TGTGCCAGCAGTGAGCACTATGGCTACACCTTC
CASSEHYGYTF
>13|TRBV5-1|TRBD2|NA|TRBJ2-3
TGCGCCAGCAGCCCAAGCGGGATGGATACGCAGTATTTT
CASSPSGMDTQYF
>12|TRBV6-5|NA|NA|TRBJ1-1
TGTGCCAGCACAAGGTGGGGGGCTGAAGCTTTCTTT
CASTRWGAEAFF
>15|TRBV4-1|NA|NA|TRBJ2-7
TGCGCCAGCAGCCAAGGATCCGCAACGACCTACGAGCAGTACTTC
CASSQGSATTYEQYF
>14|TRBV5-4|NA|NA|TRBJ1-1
TGTGCCAGCAGCTTTAAGTCAGAGAAACTTGAAGCTTTCTTT
CASSFKSEKLEAFF
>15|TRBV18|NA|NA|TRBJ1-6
TGTGCCAGCTCAGGAAACGAGGCCTCTAATTCACCCCTCCACTTT
CASSGNEASNSPLHF
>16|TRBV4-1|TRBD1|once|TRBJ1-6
TGCGCCAGCAGCCAAACCGGGACAGGGAGGAATTCACCCCTCCACTTT
CASSQTGTGRNSPLHF
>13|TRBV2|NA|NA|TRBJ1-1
TGTGCCAGCAGCGACACATTCAACACTGAAGCTTTCTTT
CASSDTFNTEAFF
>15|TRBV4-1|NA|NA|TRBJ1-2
TGCGCCAGCAGCCAAGCTTTACAGATCCCTTATGGCTACACCTTC
CASSQALQIPYGYTF
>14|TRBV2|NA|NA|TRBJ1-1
TGTGCCAGCAGTCCTGAGGGGAGAGGAACTGAAGCTTTCTTT
CASSPEGRGTEAFF
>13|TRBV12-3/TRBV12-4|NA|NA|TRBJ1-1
TGTGCCAGCAGTTTGGGGGGGGAGACTGAAGCTTTCTTT
CASSLGGETEAFF
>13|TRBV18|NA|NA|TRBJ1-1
TGTGCCAGCTCCGGAGAGTTGAACACTGAAGCTTTCTTT
CASSGELNTEAFF
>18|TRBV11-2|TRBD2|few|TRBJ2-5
TGTGCCAGCAGCTTCGGGACTAGCGGGGGGGGCTCCTTAGAGACCCAGTACTTC
CASSFGTSGGGSLETQYF
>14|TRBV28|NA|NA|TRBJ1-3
TGTGCCAGCAGTCGGTACCAATCTGGAAACACCATATATTTT
CASSRYQSGNTIYF
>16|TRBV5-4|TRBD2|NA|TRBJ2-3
TGTGCCAGCAGCTTGTTTTCAGCGGGGGGGACCGATACGCAGTATTTT
CASSLFSAGGTDTQYF